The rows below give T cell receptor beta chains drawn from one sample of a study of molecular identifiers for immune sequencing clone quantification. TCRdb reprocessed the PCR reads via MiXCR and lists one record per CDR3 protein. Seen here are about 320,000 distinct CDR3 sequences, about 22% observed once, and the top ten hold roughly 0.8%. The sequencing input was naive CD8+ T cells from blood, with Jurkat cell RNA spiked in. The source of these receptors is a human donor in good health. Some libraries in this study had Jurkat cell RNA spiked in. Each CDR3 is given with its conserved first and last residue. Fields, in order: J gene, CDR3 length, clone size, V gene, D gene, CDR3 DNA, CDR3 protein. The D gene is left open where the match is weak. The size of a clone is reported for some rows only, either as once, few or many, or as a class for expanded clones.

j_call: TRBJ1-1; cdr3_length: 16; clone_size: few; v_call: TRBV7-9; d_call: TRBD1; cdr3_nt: TGTGCCAGCAGCGACGACAGGGGACTGATGAACACTGAAGCTTTCTTT; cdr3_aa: CASSDDRGLMNTEAFF
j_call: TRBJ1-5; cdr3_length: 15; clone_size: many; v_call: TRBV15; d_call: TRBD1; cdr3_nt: TGTGCCACCAGCGGGACAGGGGGATCCAATCAGCCCCAGCATTTT; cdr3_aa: CATSGTGGSNQPQHF
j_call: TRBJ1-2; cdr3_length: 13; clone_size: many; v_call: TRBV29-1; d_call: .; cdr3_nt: TGCAGCGTTGTAACAGGGATGAACTATGGCTACACCTTC; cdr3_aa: CSVVTGMNYGYTF
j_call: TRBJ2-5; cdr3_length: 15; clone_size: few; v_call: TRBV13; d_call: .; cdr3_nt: TGTGCCAGCAGCTTATGGTCGGTAGGGAAAGAGACCCAGTACTTC; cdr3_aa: CASSLWSVGKETQYF
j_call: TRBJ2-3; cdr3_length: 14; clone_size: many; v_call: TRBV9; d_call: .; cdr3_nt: TGTGCCAGCACCGCAGGGGGGTCCACAGATACGCAGTATTTT; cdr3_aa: CASTAGGSTDTQYF
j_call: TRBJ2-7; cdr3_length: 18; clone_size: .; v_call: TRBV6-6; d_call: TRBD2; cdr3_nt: TGTGCCAGCAGTTTTTGGACCGGGACTAGCGGGAGGTATTACGAGCAGTACTTC; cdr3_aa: CASSFWTGTSGRYYEQYF
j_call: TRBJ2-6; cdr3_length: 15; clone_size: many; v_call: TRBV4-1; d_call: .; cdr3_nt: TGCGCCAGCAGCCAAGTTGTCTCTGGGGCCAACGTCCTGACTTTC; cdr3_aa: CASSQVVSGANVLTF
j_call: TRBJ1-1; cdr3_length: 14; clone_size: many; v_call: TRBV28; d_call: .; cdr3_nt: TGTGCCAGCAGGACCCTAGACGGAAACACTGAAGCTTTCTTT; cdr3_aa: CASRTLDGNTEAFF
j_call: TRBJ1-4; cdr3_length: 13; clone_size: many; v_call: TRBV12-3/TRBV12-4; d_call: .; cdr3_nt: TGTGCCAGCAGCCCCGCGGGGGATGAAAAACTGTTTTTT; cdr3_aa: CASSPAGDEKLFF
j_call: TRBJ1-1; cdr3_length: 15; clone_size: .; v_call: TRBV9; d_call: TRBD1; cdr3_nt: TGTGCCAGCAGCGCAGAGGGACAGGGGGACACTGAAGCTTCCTTT; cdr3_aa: CASSAEGQGDTEASF
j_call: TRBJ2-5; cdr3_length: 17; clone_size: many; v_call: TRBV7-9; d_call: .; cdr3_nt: TGTGCCAGCAGCTTTAGTGGGCAGGGGTCGCTAAAAGAGACCCAGTACTTC; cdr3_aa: CASSFSGQGSLKETQYF
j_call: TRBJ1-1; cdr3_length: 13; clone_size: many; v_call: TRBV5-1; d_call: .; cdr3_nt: TGCGCCAGCAGCTTCACCAGCGGCACTGAAGCTTTCTTT; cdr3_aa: CASSFTSGTEAFF
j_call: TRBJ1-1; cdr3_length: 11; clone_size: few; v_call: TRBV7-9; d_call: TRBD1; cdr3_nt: TGTGCCGCAACAGGGGGCACTGAAGCTTTCTTT; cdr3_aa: CAATGGTEAFF
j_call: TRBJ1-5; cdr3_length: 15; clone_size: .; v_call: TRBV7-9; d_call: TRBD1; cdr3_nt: TGTGCCAGCAGCTCCGACAGGGTATTGAATCAGCCCCAGCATTTT; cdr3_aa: CASSSDRVLNQPQHF
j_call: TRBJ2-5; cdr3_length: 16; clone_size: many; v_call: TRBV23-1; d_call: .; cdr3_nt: TGCGCCAGCAGAAGACTGGACAGCAAGAAAGGAGAGACCCAGTACTTC; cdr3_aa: CASRRLDSKKGETQYF
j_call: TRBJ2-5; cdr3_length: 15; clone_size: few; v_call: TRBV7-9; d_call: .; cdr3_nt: TGTGCCAGCAGCCCCCCCGTGGGTGAGGAAGAGACCCAGTACTTC; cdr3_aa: CASSPPVGEEETQYF
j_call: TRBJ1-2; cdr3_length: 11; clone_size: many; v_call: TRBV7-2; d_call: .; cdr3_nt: TGTGCCAGCAGCTTCGACTATGGCTACACCTTC; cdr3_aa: CASSFDYGYTF
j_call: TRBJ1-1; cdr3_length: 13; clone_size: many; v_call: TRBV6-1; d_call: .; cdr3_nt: TGTGCCAGCAGTGAAGGACAGAGACCTGAAGCTTTCTTT; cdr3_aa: CASSEGQRPEAFF
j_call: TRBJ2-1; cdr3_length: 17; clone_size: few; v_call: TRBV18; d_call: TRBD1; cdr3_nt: TGTGCCAGCTCACCAACCGCCAGGGGGAGCTCCTACAATGAGCAGTTCTTC; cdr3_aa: CASSPTARGSSYNEQFF
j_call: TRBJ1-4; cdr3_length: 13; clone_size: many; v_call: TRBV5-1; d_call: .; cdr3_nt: TGCGCCAGCAGCTTGGCCCCAGGGGAAAAACTGTTTTTT; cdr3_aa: CASSLAPGEKLFF
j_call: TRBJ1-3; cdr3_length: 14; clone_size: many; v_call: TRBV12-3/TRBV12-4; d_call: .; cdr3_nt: TGTGCCAGCAGTTTATATACTCCTGGAAACACCATATATTTT; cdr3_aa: CASSLYTPGNTIYF
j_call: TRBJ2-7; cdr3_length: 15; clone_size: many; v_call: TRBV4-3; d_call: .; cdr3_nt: TGCGCCAGCAGCCGGGACGTCTTGAGCGTCGACGAGCAGTACTTC; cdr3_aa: CASSRDVLSVDEQYF
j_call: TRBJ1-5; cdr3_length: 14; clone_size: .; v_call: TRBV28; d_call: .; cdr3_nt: TGTGCCAGCAGCTCGATGGGTGCGCGACAGCCCCAGCATTTT; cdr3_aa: CASSSMGARQPQHF
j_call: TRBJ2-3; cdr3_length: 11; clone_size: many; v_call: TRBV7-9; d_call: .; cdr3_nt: TGTGCCACCCGAGGAACAGATACGCAGTATTTT; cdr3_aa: CATRGTDTQYF
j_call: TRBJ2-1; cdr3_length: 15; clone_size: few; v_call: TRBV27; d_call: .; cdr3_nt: TGTGCCAGCAGTTTACCAGCGGTTCCCTACAATGAGCAGTTCTTC; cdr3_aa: CASSLPAVPYNEQFF
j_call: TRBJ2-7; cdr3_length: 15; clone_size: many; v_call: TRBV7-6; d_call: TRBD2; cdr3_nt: TGTGCCAGCAGCCCAAACCCGACTAGCTTCTACGAGCAGTACTTC; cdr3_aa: CASSPNPTSFYEQYF
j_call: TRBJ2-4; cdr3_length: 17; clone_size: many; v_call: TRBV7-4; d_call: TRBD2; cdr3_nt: TGTGCCAGCAGCCGACTAGCGGTTAAGTCGGTCGATAACATTCAGTACTTC; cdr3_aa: CASSRLAVKSVDNIQYF
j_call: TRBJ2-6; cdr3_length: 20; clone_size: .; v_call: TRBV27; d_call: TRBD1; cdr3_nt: TGTGCCAGCAGTTTCGGGGGACAGGGGGCCTTTGGCTCTGGGGCCAACGTCCTGACTTTC; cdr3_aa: CASSFGGQGAFGSGANVLTF
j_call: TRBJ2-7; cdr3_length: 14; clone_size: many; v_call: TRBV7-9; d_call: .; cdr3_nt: TGTGCCAGCAGCTCCATCGGCCCCTCTGCCGAGCAGTACTTC; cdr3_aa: CASSSIGPSAEQYF
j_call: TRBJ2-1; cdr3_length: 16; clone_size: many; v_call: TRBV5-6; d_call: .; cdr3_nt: TGTGCCAGCAGAAGAGGTAGTCTGAGCTCCTACAATGAGCAGTTCTTC; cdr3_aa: CASRRGSLSSYNEQFF
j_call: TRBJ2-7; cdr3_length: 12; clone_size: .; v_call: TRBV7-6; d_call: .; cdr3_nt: TGTGCCAGCAGCATAAGACCTGGCGAGCAGTACTTC; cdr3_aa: CASSIRPGEQYF
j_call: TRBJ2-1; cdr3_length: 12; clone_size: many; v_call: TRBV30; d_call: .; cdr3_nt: TGTGCCCAAAGTCGCTCCTACAATGAGCAGTTCTTC; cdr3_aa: CAQSRSYNEQFF
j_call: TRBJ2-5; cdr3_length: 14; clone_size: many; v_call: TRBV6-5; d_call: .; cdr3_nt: TGTGCCAGCAGTTATTGGGGGGAACAAGAGACCCAGTACTTC; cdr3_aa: CASSYWGEQETQYF
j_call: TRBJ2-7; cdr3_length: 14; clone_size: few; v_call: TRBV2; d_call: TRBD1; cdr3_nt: TGTGCCAGCAGCGCCGCCAGGGGGTATTACGAGCAGTACTTC; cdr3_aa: CASSAARGYYEQYF
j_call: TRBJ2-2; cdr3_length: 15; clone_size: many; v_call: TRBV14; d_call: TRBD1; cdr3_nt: TGTGCCAGCAGCCAAGTCAGGGGGCGCGCCGGGGAGCTGTTTTTT; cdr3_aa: CASSQVRGRAGELFF
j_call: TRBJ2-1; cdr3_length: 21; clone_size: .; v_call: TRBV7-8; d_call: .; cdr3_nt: TGTGCCAGCAGCTTACCCGGGACCGGAGCCCACAGCTCGGGGCCTTACAATGAGCAGTTCTTC; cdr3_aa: CASSLPGTGAHSSGPYNEQFF
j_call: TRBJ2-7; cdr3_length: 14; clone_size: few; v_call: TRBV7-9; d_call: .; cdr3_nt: TGTGCCAGCGTGGACGGGGCGCGGGGCTACGAGCAGTACTTC; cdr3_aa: CASVDGARGYEQYF
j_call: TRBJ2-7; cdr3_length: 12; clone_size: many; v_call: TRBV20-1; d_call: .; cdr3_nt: TGCAGTGGCCAGGGGTTGGGGTCCGAGCAGTACTTC; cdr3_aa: CSGQGLGSEQYF
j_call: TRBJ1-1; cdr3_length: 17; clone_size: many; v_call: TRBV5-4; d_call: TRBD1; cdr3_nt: TGTGCCAGCAGCTCAGGGGGATTGTATCCCGAGGGCACTGAAGCTTTCTTT; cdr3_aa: CASSSGGLYPEGTEAFF
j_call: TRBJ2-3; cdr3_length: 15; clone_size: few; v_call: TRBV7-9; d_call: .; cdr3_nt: TGTGCCAGCACCCCTTTCCGTCGGGGGGCGGATACGCAGTATTTT; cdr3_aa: CASTPFRRGADTQYF
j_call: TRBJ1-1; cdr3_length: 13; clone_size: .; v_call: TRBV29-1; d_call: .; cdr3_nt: TGCAGCGTTGCATCCGGGTTGAACACTGAAGCTTTCTTT; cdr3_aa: CSVASGLNTEAFF
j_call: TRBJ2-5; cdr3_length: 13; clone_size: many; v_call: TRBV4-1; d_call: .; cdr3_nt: TGCGCCAGCAGCCAAGGCAGACCAGAGACCCAGTACTTC; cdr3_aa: CASSQGRPETQYF
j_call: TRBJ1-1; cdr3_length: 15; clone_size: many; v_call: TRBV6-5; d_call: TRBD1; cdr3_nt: TGTGCCAGCAGTTACCCCGGACAGGGGAGGACTGAAGCTTTCTTT; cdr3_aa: CASSYPGQGRTEAFF
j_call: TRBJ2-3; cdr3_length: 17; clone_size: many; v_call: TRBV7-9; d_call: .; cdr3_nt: TGTGCCAGCAGCTCCGCTTCGCGAATAGCCACCACAGATACGCAGTATTTT; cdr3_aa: CASSSASRIATTDTQYF
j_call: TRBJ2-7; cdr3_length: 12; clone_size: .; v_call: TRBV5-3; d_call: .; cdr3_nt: TGTACCAGCAGCTTGGTCGGGATGGAGCAGTACTTC; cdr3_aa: CTSSLVGMEQYF
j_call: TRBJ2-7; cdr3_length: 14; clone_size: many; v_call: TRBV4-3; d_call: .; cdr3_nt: TGCGCCAGCAGCCACCTTGAGGCACCCTACGAGCAGTACTTC; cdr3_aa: CASSHLEAPYEQYF
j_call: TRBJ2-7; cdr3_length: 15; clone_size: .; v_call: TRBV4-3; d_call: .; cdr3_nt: TGCGCCAGCAGCCCGTACCAGGGGTCTGGTTACGAGCAGTACTTC; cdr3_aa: CASSPYQGSGYEQYF
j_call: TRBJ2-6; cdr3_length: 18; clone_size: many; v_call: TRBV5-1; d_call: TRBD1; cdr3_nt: TGCGCCAGCAGCTTGGGGGACAGGGGTCTCTCTGGGGCCAACGTCCTGACTTTC; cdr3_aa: CASSLGDRGLSGANVLTF
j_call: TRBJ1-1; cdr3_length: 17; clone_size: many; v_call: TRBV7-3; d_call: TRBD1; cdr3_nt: TGTGCCAGCAGCCCCAAGGACAGGGGGTCGTTTTCGCCTGAAGCTTTCTTT; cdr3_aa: CASSPKDRGSFSPEAFF
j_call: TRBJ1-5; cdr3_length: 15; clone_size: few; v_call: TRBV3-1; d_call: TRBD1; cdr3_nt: TGTGCCAGCAGCCGCAGGACAGGCCCCAATCAGCCCCAGCATTTT; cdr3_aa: CASSRRTGPNQPQHF
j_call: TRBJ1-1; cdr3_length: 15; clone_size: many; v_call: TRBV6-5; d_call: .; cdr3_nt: TGTGCCAGCAGTTACTCAGGAGAGTACAACACTGAAGCTTTCTTT; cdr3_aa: CASSYSGEYNTEAFF
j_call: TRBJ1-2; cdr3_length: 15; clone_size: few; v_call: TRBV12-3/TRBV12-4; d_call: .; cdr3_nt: TGTGCCAGCAGTTTTAGGGTTATATCCCCCTATGGCTACACCTTC; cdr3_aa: CASSFRVISPYGYTF
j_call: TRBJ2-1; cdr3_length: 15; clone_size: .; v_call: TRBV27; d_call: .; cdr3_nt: TGTGCCAGCAGTTATTCGTGGGGGCTGAGGGGTGAGCAGTTCTTC; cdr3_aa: CASSYSWGLRGEQFF
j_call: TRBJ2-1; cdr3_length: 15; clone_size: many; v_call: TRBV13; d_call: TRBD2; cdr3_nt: TGTGCCAGCAGCTTAGGTGGCGGGAGGATGCTTGAGCAGTTCTTC; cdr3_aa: CASSLGGGRMLEQFF
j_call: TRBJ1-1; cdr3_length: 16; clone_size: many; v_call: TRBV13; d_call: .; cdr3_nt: TGTGCCAGCAGCTTTTTCACGGGACCGATGAACACTGAAGCTTTCTTT; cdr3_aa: CASSFFTGPMNTEAFF
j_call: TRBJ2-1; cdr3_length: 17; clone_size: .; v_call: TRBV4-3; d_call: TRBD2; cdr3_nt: TGCGCCAGCAGCCAAGATCGGGGGACTACCTTGGTAGATGAGCAGTTCTTC; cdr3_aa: CASSQDRGTTLVDEQFF
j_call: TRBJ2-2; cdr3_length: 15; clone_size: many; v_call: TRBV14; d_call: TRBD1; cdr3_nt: TGTGCCAGCAGGGGGACAGGGCCGAACACCGGGGAGCTGTTTTTT; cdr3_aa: CASRGTGPNTGELFF